Each of the 22 T cell receptor beta chains below was sequenced from the same sample in a study of cytomegalovirus exposure and HLA in healthy donors. Researchers ran the PCR with 60 Vbeta and 13 Jbeta primers. Assay used: immunoSEQ multiplex PCR; TCRdb lists only in-frame clones, some missing. The sample includes about 160,000 clones, roughly 82% of them seen just once. Sequences were obtained from PBMCs. The receptors were sampled from a woman aged 45-60 years in good health and CMV-seropositive.

The V and J genes are TRBV7-6 and TRBJ1-4; D is ambiguous. V dropped 5 bases and J dropped 4 bases, with 5 bases sitting between them. CDR1 is SGHVS, CDR2 FNYEAQ, per germline. The CDR3 has 12 residues. CDR3 nucleotides: TGTGCCAGCAGCCTTTTTAATGAAAAACTGTTTTTT. It encodes CASSLFNEKLFF.

V and J are TRBV6-1 and TRBJ2-1; 14 bases map to TRBD2. CDR3 length equals 18 residues. Trimming at V came to 4 bases and at J to 9 bases, leaving 14 bases not matched to a gene. CDR1 MNHNS and CDR2 SASEGT come from the germline V gene. CDR3 sequence: CASSAGLAGGLGYGEQFF. The CDR3 DNA reads TGTGCCAGCAGTGCCGGACTAGCGGGGGGACTAGGGTATGGTGAGCAGTTCTTC.

This clone was counted a few times. V usage is TRBV7-8 and J usage is TRBJ2-1; a weak D match, TRBD2 (5 bases). Trimming took off 0 bases at V and 4 bases at J, with 13 bases between the two ends. Germline CDR1 and CDR2: SGHVS and FQNEAQ. The CDR3 is 16 amino acids. The chain's CDR3 is CASSLAEASSYNEQFF. CDR3 DNA sequence: TGTGCCAGCAGCTTAGCGGAAGCTAGCTCATACAATGAGCAGTTCTTC.

The rearrangement links TRBV7-8 to TRBJ2-5, with D possibly matching TRBD1 (6 bases). V lost 6 bases and J lost 2, with 13 bases in between. The CDR3 length is 14 residues. Per germline, CDR1 SGHVS and CDR2 FQNEAQ. CDR3 loop: CASSPQGGQETQYF. The CDR3 coding sequence is TGTGCCAGCAGTCCACAGGGCGGGCAAGAGACCCAGTACTTC.

In nucleotides, the CDR3 is TGTGCCAGCAGTGTCACGGATTTGGGCGGGAACGAGCAGTACTTC. This gives the protein CASSVTDLGGNEQYF. The rearrangement joins TRBV6-1 to TRBJ2-7, with TRBD2 as a possible D gene (6 bases). Germline V gene data show CDR1 as MNHNS and CDR2 as SASEGT. The ends were cut back, 4 bases at V and 5 bases at J, with 18 bases in the middle. This CDR3 comprises 15 residues.

This sequence joins TRBV7-9 and TRBJ2-5; 8 positions agree with TRBD2. Germline CDR1 SEHNR, CDR2 FQNEAQ (reference sequence). Trimming cost V 8 bases and J 5 bases; bases outside gene matches: 16. CDR3 length: 16 amino acids. DNA for the CDR3: TGTGCCAGCTTAACCGTTCCGGGACTAGGACATGAGACCCAGTACTTC. Protein: CASLTVPGLGHETQYF.

V gene TRBV5-1 combines with J gene TRBJ2-2; TRBD2 matches at 13 bases. Germline V lookup: CDR1 SGHRS, CDR2 YFSETQ. This CDR3 comprises 16 residues. Trimming removed 4 bases from V and 5 bases from J; junction bases left unmatched: 5. Here the CDR3 DNA reads TGCGCCAGCAGCCTTCGACTAGCGGGGGGTACCGGGGAGCTGTTTTTT. Translating it yields CASSLRLAGGTGELFF.

V usage is TRBV2 and J usage is TRBJ1-5, with D maybe TRBD1 (5 bases). Trimming shortened V by 5 bases and J by 5 bases, and 13 bases separated the two germline ends. Germline CDR1 is SNHLY and CDR2 is FYNNEI. This CDR3 has 14 amino acids. This chain's CDR3 is CASSPDRAYQPQHF. The CDR3 bases are TGTGCCAGCAGTCCTGACAGAGCCTATCAGCCCCAGCATTTT.

The chain is built from TRBV29-1 and TRBJ1-2, with D maybe TRBD1 (6 bases). CDR3 length: 12 residues. V lost 3 bases, J lost 4 bases, and 9 bases lay in between. Looked up from germline, CDR1 is SQVTM and CDR2 is ANQGSEA. The CDR3 DNA is TGCAGCGTTGAGCGAGGGGGCTATGGCTACACCTTC. This encodes CSVERGGYGYTF.

The chain links TRBV6-1 to TRBJ2-5; tentative D call: TRBD1 (6 bases). CDR1 and CDR2 from the germline V gene are MNHNS and SASEGT. Trimming removed 5 bases at V and 4 bases at J, with 11 bases between. CDR3 size: 13 residues. The CDR3 DNA reads TGTGCCAGCAGTCCCGACAGGACAGAGACCCAGTACTTC. This translates into CASSPDRTETQYF.

Only one count was recorded for this clone. Sequence at one end of the junction differs from germline and may be a read error. The chain has TRBV7-3 and TRBJ2-1; D possibly corresponds to TRBD2 (5 bases). The CDR3 covers 14 residues. Germline CDR1 is SGHTA and CDR2 is FQGTGA. The DNA of the CDR3 is TGTGTCAGCAGCCCCGCGGGCCTATACAATGAGCAGTTCTTC. This codes for CVSSPAGLYNEQFF. Based on the CDR3 plus reference TRBV7-3 and TRBJ2-1, the full variable domain is GAGVSQTPSNKVTEKGKYVELRCDPISGHTALYWYRQSLGQGPEFLIYFQGTGAADDSGLPNDRFFAVRPEGSVSTLKIQRTERGDSAVYLCVSSPAGLYNEQFFGPGTRLTVL.

This clone was found once. This sequence joins TRBV7-6 and TRBJ2-3, with D tentatively TRBD2 (6 bases). Trimming cost V 1 base and J 0 bases, with 8 bases left between them. The CDR3 is 15 residues long. CDR1 is SGHVS, CDR2 FNYEAQ, per germline. The CDR3 DNA follows: TGTGCCAGCAGCTTAGTTGGGGGGAGCACAGATACGCAGTATTTT. Its protein is CASSLVGGSTDTQYF.

This clone was recorded once. This rearrangement joins TRBV18 to TRBJ1-1, with no clear D. Looked up from germline, CDR1 is KGHSH and CDR2 is LQKENI. The CDR3 loop spans 13 amino acids. Trimming shortened V by 6 bases and J by 10 bases, and 18 bases separated the two germline ends. Written as DNA, the CDR3 is TGTGCCAGCTCCCCCGGGATTGGGCCTGGAGCTTTCTTT. Its translation is CASSPGIGPGAFF.

This sequence joins TRBV5-6 and TRBJ2-2; 9 bases map to TRBD1. The ends lost 2 bases at V and 6 bases at J; junction bases unmatched: 8. Looked up from germline, CDR1 is SGHDT and CDR2 is YYEEEE. The length of the CDR3 is 16 residues. The CDR3 region is CASSFRGQGLSGELFF. The CDR3, as DNA: TGTGCCAGCAGCTTTCGGGGACAGGGCCTTTCCGGGGAGCTGTTTTTT.

This chain uses TRBV7-2 with TRBJ2-7; 8 bases fit TRBD1. J was trimmed by 4 bases and V by 7 bases; bases with no gene match: 12. Germline V gives CDR1 SGHTA, CDR2 FQGNSA. This CDR3 is 15 amino acids long. CDR3 coding DNA: TGTGCCAGCATCCAAGACAGGGGAAGGGAGTACGAGCAGTACTTC. The encoded protein is CASIQDRGREYEQYF.

This clone was picked up a small number of times. CDR3 bases: TGTGCCAGCAGTGAAGACAGGGCCTATCAGCCCCAGCATTTT. This translates into CASSEDRAYQPQHF. This chain joins TRBV2 and TRBJ1-5; the D gene is possibly TRBD1 (6 bases). Trimming stripped 1 base from V and 5 bases from J, with 9 bases between. This CDR3 spans 14 amino acids. In germline, CDR1 is SNHLY, CDR2 FYNNEI.

This clone was seen once. V usage is TRBV27 and J usage is TRBJ2-7; 8 bases line up with TRBD2. The CDR3 spans 15 residues. Germline values: CDR1 MNHEY, CDR2 SMNVEV (reference sequence). The trim removed 2 bases at V and 4 bases at J, leaving 7 bases unmatched. CDR3 amino acids: CASSLDGTRFYEQYF. In DNA form, the CDR3 reads TGTGCCAGCAGTTTAGACGGGACTAGATTTTACGAGCAGTACTTC.

The chain is built from TRBV5-1 and TRBJ1-2, with TRBD1 matching 7 bases. This CDR3 region has 12 residues. Germline CDR1 reads SGHRS; CDR2 reads YFSETQ. V lost 2 bases to trimming and J lost 6 bases; unmatched junction nucleotides: 1. CDR3 sequence reads: CASSLGGDGYTF. In nucleotides, the CDR3 is TGCGCCAGCAGCTTAGGGGGCGATGGCTACACCTTC.

The chain has TRBV9 and TRBJ1-2; 10 bases fit TRBD1. Trimming took 2 bases from V and 2 from J; bases not matched to a gene: 9. Germline CDR1 SGDLS, CDR2 YYNGEE. CDR3 size: 17 residues. CDR3 amino acids: CASSVRQPGQGNYGYTF. The DNA of the CDR3 is TGTGCCAGCAGCGTCCGACAGCCGGGACAGGGGAACTATGGCTACACCTTC.

V usage is TRBV7-2 and J usage is TRBJ2-5, with D possibly matching TRBD2 (5 bases). Germline V CDR1 and CDR2: SGHTA, FQGNSA. The ends were cut back, 6 bases at V and 4 bases at J, with 9 bases in the middle. This CDR3 is 12 amino acids long. CDR3 amino acids: CASRDGGETQYF. In nucleotides, the CDR3 is TGTGCCAGCAGGGACGGAGGAGAGACCCAGTACTTC.

This clone was found once. The V gene is TRBV18, the J gene TRBJ2-1; D is unclear. Looked up from germline, CDR1 is KGHSH and CDR2 is LQKENI. V lost 3 bases and J lost 3, with 15 bases in between. The length of the CDR3 is 16 residues. The CDR3 nucleotides are TGTGCCAGCTCACCCTCAGAGGTTTTGGTCTACAATGAGCAGTTCTTC. It specifies CASSPSEVLVYNEQFF.

CDR3 in amino acids: CASSYTGSTDTQYF. The DNA of the CDR3 is TGTGCCAGCAGTTACACAGGGAGCACAGATACGCAGTATTTT. V usage is TRBV6-5 and J usage is TRBJ2-3; a weak D match, TRBD1 (6 bases). The CDR3 is 14 amino acids. V dropped 2 bases and J dropped 0 bases, with 6 bases sitting between them. From germline, CDR1 is MNHEY and CDR2 SVGAGI.